The 20 T cell receptor beta chains below were found in one sample sequenced in a study of control samples from healthy donors and cancer patients. Data came from immunoSEQ multiplex PCR; TCRdb stores just in-frame clones and leaves some out. The sample has roughly 120,000 clones, over 90% seen once. Sequencing input: blood. The receptors here all came from a man aged 25-45 years in good health.

This chain joins TRBV2 and TRBJ2-5; 9 bases agree with TRBD2. The CDR3 totals 14 residues. J lost 3 bases, V lost 1 base, and 0 bases had no gene match. CDR1 is SNHLY and CDR2 is FYNNEI in the germline V gene. The CDR3 nucleotides are TGTGCCAGCAGTGAAGGCGGGGGGGAAGAGACCCAGTACTTC. This gives the protein CASSEGGGEETQYF.

The chain joins TRBV27 to TRBJ1-1; 7 bases match TRBD1. The CDR3 is 14 residues long. Germline V gene lookup returns CDR1 MNHEY and CDR2 SMNVEV (reference sequence). The V segment lost 2 bases and the J segment 5 bases; nucleotides outside the gene matches: 5. The CDR3 loop reads CASSLTGARTEAFF. As DNA, the CDR3 is TGTGCCAGCAGTTTAACAGGGGCACGGACTGAAGCTTTCTTT.

V usage is TRBV20-1 and J usage is TRBJ2-7, with TRBD1 matching over 8 bases. CDR1 is DFQATT and CDR2 is SNEGSKA in the germline V gene (reference sequence). V was pared by 3 bases and J by 0 bases, with 7 bases of the junction left unmatched. There are 15 residues in the CDR3. The CDR3 nucleotides read TGCAGTGCTAGTTGGCAGGGGGCGAGCTCCTACGAGCAGTACTTC. As protein: CSASWQGASSYEQYF.

The sample holds one count of this clone. The chain links TRBV2 to TRBJ1-3; D is uncertain. V lost 1 base and J lost 4, with 8 bases in between. The CDR3 is 14 residues long. CDR1 SNHLY and CDR2 FYNNEI come from the germline V gene. The CDR3 is CASSEGVLGNTIYF. In nucleotides, the CDR3 is TGTGCCAGCAGTGAAGGGGTCTTAGGAAACACCATATATTTT. The variable domain in full, with the rest retrieved from reference TRBV2 and TRBJ1-3, is EPEVTQTPSHQVTQMGQEVILRCVPISNHLYFYWYRQILGQKVEFLVSFYNNEISEKSEIFDDQFSVERPDGSNFTLKIRSTKLEDSAMYFCASSEGVLGNTIYFGEGSWLTVV.

The chain combines TRBV10-3 with TRBJ1-2; weak D call: TRBD1 (5 bases). This CDR3 has 18 residues. Trimming took off 3 bases at V and 8 bases at J, with 28 bases between the two ends. Germline V gene lookup returns CDR1 ENHRY and CDR2 SYGVKD. CDR3 bases: TGTGCCATCAGTGATGACAGATACTTAGGGGAGCCTTCCGGCGGCTACACCTTC. Its protein product is CAISDDRYLGEPSGGYTF.

In the case of this clone: Other nucleotide sequences from this sample produce the same CDR3. V gene TRBV2 combines with J gene TRBJ2-3, with 7 bases that match TRBD2. This CDR3 spans 14 amino acids. In germline, CDR1 is SNHLY, CDR2 FYNNEI. With 5 bases clipped from V and 3 bases from J, the junction kept 5 bases outside the gene matches. Here the CDR3 reads CASSPSGLTDTQYF. The DNA for the CDR3 is TGTGCCAGCAGTCCTAGCGGATTAACAGATACGCAGTATTTT.

The rearrangement links TRBV5-5 to TRBJ2-6; D possibly corresponds to TRBD1 (7 bases). Between the trimmed V and J ends, which lost 0 bases and 0 bases, there was a span of 19 bases. CDR1 SGHKS and CDR2 YYEKEE come from the germline V gene (reference sequence). The CDR3 is 20 residues long. DNA for the CDR3: TGTGCCAGCAGCTTGGGGGCGCGCGGGACAGCTATCTCTGGGGCCAACGTCCTGACTTTC. Amino acid sequence: CASSLGARGTAISGANVLTF.

The chain is built from TRBV6-6 and TRBJ1-1, with D uncertain. Germline V gene data show CDR1 as MNHNY and CDR2 as SVGAGI (reference sequence). Trimming took 2 bases from V and 1 from J, leaving 14 bases between them. The CDR3 covers 16 residues. DNA for the CDR3: TGTGCCAGCAGTTACCCGACGCGCCGGACGAACACTGAAGCTTTCTTT. Its protein is CASSYPTRRTNTEAFF.

The rearrangement uses TRBV6-4 and TRBJ1-5, with a tentative D call TRBD1 (5 bases). The V gene lost 9 bases and the J gene lost 3 bases, with 15 bases spanning the gap. CDR3 length: 14 residues. Germline values: CDR1 MRHNA, CDR2 SNTAGT. The CDR3 DNA is TGTGCCAGTCCCGACGGACAAACCAATCAGCCCCAGCATTTT. Its translation is CASPDGQTNQPQHF.

The chain carries TRBV9 and TRBJ1-2, with TRBD1 identical over 8 bases. The CDR3 contains 14 residues. Germline V CDR1 and CDR2: SGDLS, YYNGEE. With 2 bases clipped from V and 8 bases from J, the junction kept 8 bases outside the gene matches. The CDR3: CASSVTDRAGGYTF. The DNA of the CDR3 is TGTGCCAGCAGCGTCACGGACAGGGCCGGGGGCTACACCTTC. The full variable domain, with the rest looked up from reference TRBV9 and TRBJ1-2, is DSGVTQTPKHLITATGQRVTLRCSPRSGDLSVYWYQQSLDQGLQFLIQYYNGEERAKGNILERFSAQQFPDLHSELNLSSLELGDSALYFCASSVTDRAGGYTFGSGTRLTVV.

CDR3 DNA sequence: TGTGCCAGCAGCTTTTTCGTGGCAGCTCAAGAGACCCAGTACTTC. This translates into CASSFFVAAQETQYF. The V gene is TRBV5-6, the J gene TRBJ2-5; D call uncertain. This CDR3 comprises 15 residues. The V gene's germline CDR1 is SGHDT and CDR2 YYEEEE. The V end lost 2 bases, the J end lost 2 bases, and 13 bases lay between the germline ends.

A few counts support this clone. The chain joins TRBV6-4 to TRBJ2-3; 10 nucleotides line up with TRBD1. This CDR3 region has 15 residues. Trimming took 2 bases from V and 8 from J; bases not matched to a gene: 7. CDR1 and CDR2 (germline): MRHNA, SNTAGT. CDR3 DNA sequence: TGTGCCAGCAGTGACGGGACAGGGGAAATAAGTACGCAGTATTTT. It codes for CASSDGTGEISTQYF.

The chain links TRBV9 to TRBJ1-1, with TRBD1 matching 11 bases. The V gene's germline CDR1 is SGDLS and CDR2 YYNGEE. This CDR3 is 15 amino acids long. Trimming removed 3 bases from V and 4 bases from J; junction bases left unmatched: 5. The CDR3 sequence: CASSAAGTGGTEAFF. CDR3 nucleotide sequence: TGTGCCAGCAGCGCCGCCGGGACAGGGGGCACTGAAGCTTTCTTT.

The chain has TRBV7-9 and TRBJ2-5; the D is unclear. CDR3 size: 15 residues. Germline CDR1 SEHNR, CDR2 FQNEAQ (reference sequence). V shed 0 bases and J shed 0 bases, with 8 bases lying between them. CDR3 bases: TGTGCCAGCAGCTTAGCGCTAGGGTACCAAGAGACCCAGTACTTC. This gives the protein CASSLALGYQETQYF.

The V and J genes are TRBV29-1 and TRBJ2-7; 7 nucleotides agree with TRBD1. CDR1 and CDR2 (germline): SQVTM, ANQGSEA. Trimming removed 7 bases from V and 5 bases from J; junction bases left unmatched: 11. This CDR3 comprises 13 residues. CDR3 loop: CSARQGRDHEQYF. CDR3 in DNA: TGCAGCGCCCGACAGGGCCGGGACCACGAGCAGTACTTC.

J is TRBJ2-7 and V is TRBV2; a weak D match, TRBD1 (6 bases). CDR1 and CDR2 (germline): SNHLY, FYNNEI. Trimming stripped 7 bases from V and 2 bases from J, with 9 bases between. The CDR3 spans 12 residues. CDR3 amino acids: CASKGTPYEQYV. The CDR3 coding sequence is TGTGCCAGCAAGGGGACACCCTACGAGCAGTACGTC.

The chain is built from TRBV7-8 and TRBJ2-1; TRBD2 might be the D (7 bases). Trimming pared 5 bases from V and 6 bases from J, leaving 17 bases between. Germline V gene lookup returns CDR1 SGHVS and CDR2 FQNEAQ. The CDR3 is made up of 15 amino acids. The CDR3 DNA reads TGTGCCAGCAGCCCGGGGTCGGGGGGCGGCAATGAGCAGTTCTTC. Translation: CASSPGSGGGNEQFF. Variable domain in full (rest from reference TRBV7-8 and TRBJ2-1): GAGVSQSPRYKVAKRGQDVALRCDPISGHVSLFWYQQALGQGPEFLTYFQNEAQLDKSGLPSDRFFAERPEGSVSTLKIQRTQQEDSAVYLCASSPGSGGGNEQFFGPGTRLTVL.

In this sample, this clone turned up once. The J gene is TRBJ2-2, the V gene TRBV7-6; D remains unclear. V lost 5 bases to trimming and J lost 2 bases, with 9 bases between them. Looked up from germline, CDR1 is SGHVS and CDR2 is FNYEAQ. CDR3 length: 14 amino acids. The CDR3 DNA is TGTGCCAGCAGCCTCATCTCCAACACCGGGGAGCTGTTTTTT. Protein: CASSLISNTGELFF. The full variable domain, its missing parts supplied by reference TRBV7-6 and TRBJ2-2, is GAGVSQSPRYKVTKRGQDVALRCDPISGHVSLYWYRQALGQGPEFLTYFNYEAQQDKSGLPNDRFSAERPEGSISTLTIQRTEQRDSAMYRCASSLISNTGELFFGEGSRLTVL.

The V and J genes are TRBV24-1 and TRBJ2-1; possible D gene TRBD1, 5 bases. The CDR3 spans 16 residues. Germline values: CDR1 KGHDR, CDR2 SFDVKD. V was clipped by 6 bases and J by 0 bases, with 14 bases between them. The CDR3 DNA sequence: TGTGCCACCAGTCTTAAGACAGCCGACTCCTACAATGAGCAGTTCTTC. This codes for CATSLKTADSYNEQFF.

The rearrangement links TRBV10-2 to TRBJ2-7; 8 bases are shared with TRBD1. CDR3 length: 15 amino acids. CDR1 is WSHSY and CDR2 is SAAADI in the germline V gene. J was trimmed by 4 bases and V by 8 bases; bases with no gene match: 13. The CDR3 coding sequence is TGCGCCAGCTCCGACAGGGGTTCTAGGGGTTACGAGCAGTACTTC. It specifies CASSDRGSRGYEQYF.